This is a list of T cell receptor beta chains from one sample in a study of shared clonotypes between healthy human individuals. Sequenced by immunoSEQ multiplex PCR; TCRdb stores in-frame clones only, minus some. Of about 2,200,000 clones listed, about 92% are singletons. Specimen: naive CD8+ T cells from PBMCs. Receptors originate from a man aged 18 to 30 in good health. Some clones in this sample may be carry-over from other donors' samples. The CDR3 runs from the conserved cysteine through the conserved F or W. The D gene is left open where the match is weak. Part of the rows lack a size; the others show once, few, many or a class for expanded clones.

j_call v_call d_call cdr3_length clone_size cdr3_nt cdr3_aa
TRBJ1-2 TRBV4-3 TRBD1 17 . TGCGCCAGCAGCCAAGGACAAATCAGGGGGCGCGACTATGGCTACACCTTC CASSQGQIRGRDYGYTF
TRBJ1-2 TRBV7-9 . 14 . TGTGCCAGCGCGGGATGGGCACGGAACTATGGCTACACCTTC CASAGWARNYGYTF
TRBJ1-1 TRBV11-2 . 13 . TGTGCCAGCAGCTCCTTCCGGGACACTGAAGCTTTCTTT CASSSFRDTEAFF
TRBJ2-1 TRBV27 . 13 . TGTGCCAGCAGTTCGGGACTCAACAATGAGCAGTTCTTC CASSSGLNNEQFF
TRBJ1-2 TRBV13 . 14 . TGTGCCAGCAGCTATCACCCAGCTAACTATGGCTACACCTTC CASSYHPANYGYTF
TRBJ1-2 TRBV7-9 . 17 . TGTGCCAGCAGCCCCAGGTCGGACCACGCCGAGAAGGATGGCTACACCTTC CASSPRSDHAEKDGYTF
TRBJ2-1 TRBV29-1 TRBD2 14 . TGCAGCGGAATTAGCGGGAGGTTGTACAATGAGCAGTTCTTC CSGISGRLYNEQFF
TRBJ2-7 TRBV6-5 . 15 . TGTGCCAGCAGTTACTTTACAGGGTCGTCCTACGAGCAGTACTTC CASSYFTGSSYEQYF
TRBJ2-1 TRBV10-3 . 15 . TGTGCCATCAGTGAGTCAAGTCCAGGGCGCAATGAGCAGTTCTTC CAISESSPGRNEQFF
TRBJ2-3 TRBV27 TRBD2 15 . TGTGCCAGCAGTCCCGGGACTAGCGTTCCAGATACGCAGTATTTT CASSPGTSVPDTQYF
TRBJ2-1 TRBV19 TRBD2 15 . TGTGCCAGTAGTGGTGGGACTAGCGCCTACAATGAGCAGTTCTTC CASSGGTSAYNEQFF
TRBJ1-1 TRBV6-4 . 13 . TGTGCCAGCAGTGCAGACAGATACACTGAAGCTTTCTTT CASSADRYTEAFF
TRBJ2-1 TRBV10-3 . 12 . TGTGCCATCAGTGAGTCGGCTAATGAGCAGTTCTTC CAISESANEQFF
TRBJ2-3 TRBV9 . 13 . TGTGCCAGCAGCGTAGTGCCATCAGATACGCAGTATTTT CASSVVPSDTQYF
TRBJ1-5 TRBV27 . 14 . TGTGCCAGCAGTCCCAGCGGGGCGGAACAGCCCCAGCATTTT CASSPSGAEQPQHF
TRBJ2-1 TRBV27 . 17 . TGTGCCAGCAGGCCCCCCCTGACTGGACAATTAGACAATGAGCAGTTCTTC CASRPPLTGQLDNEQFF
TRBJ1-2 TRBV5-4 . 14 . TGTGCCAGCAGCTTGGGGGAGACGGCCTATGGCTACACCTTC CASSLGETAYGYTF
TRBJ2-1 TRBV4-3 . 15 . TGCGCCAGCAGCCAAGATCCAGGGCCTTACAATGAGCAGTTCTTC CASSQDPGPYNEQFF
TRBJ1-2 TRBV27 TRBD1 15 . TGTGCCAGCAGTTACATCCAGGGGGCAAACTATGGCTACACCTTC CASSYIQGANYGYTF
TRBJ1-1 TRBV5-1 . 15 . TGCGCCAGCAGCTCCCTAGGGGGGCCGGGCGCTGAAGCTTTCTTT CASSSLGGPGAEAFF
TRBJ2-1 TRBV4-3 TRBD2 19 . TGCGCCAGCAGCCAAGTTGCTCCGGGACTAGCGGGACAATACAATGAGCAGTTCTTC CASSQVAPGLAGQYNEQFF
TRBJ2-1 TRBV7-9 . 14 . TGTGCCAGCAGCGAAGGGACCACCTACAATGAGCAGTTCTTC CASSEGTTYNEQFF
TRBJ2-5 TRBV15 TRBD1 15 . TGTGCCACCAGCGGAAGACAGGGGTCCATGGAGACCCAGTACTTC CATSGRQGSMETQYF
TRBJ1-1 TRBV2 TRBD1 13 . TGTGCCAGCAGCGTCACAGGGGGCCCTGAAGCTTTCTTT CASSVTGGPEAFF
TRBJ2-3 TRBV6-1 TRBD1 16 . TGTGCCAGCAGTGCCCCGACAGGGGGCAAAGCAGATACGCAGTATTTT CASSAPTGGKADTQYF
TRBJ2-5 TRBV5-4 TRBD2 15 . TGTGCCAGCGGAGGAGGGACTAACCGCCGAGAGACCCAGTACTTC CASGGGTNRRETQYF
TRBJ2-7 TRBV6-1 TRBD2 15 . TGTGCCAGCAGTGAAGATCCAGCGGGAGTATACGAGCAGTACTTC CASSEDPAGVYEQYF
TRBJ2-1 TRBV2 . 16 . TGTGCCAGCACCCCTCGACTGGGGAGCTCCTACAATGAGCAGTTCTTC CASTPRLGSSYNEQFF
TRBJ1-3 TRBV5-1 . 16 . TGCGCCAGCAGCCCCGACAGCTTATCCTCTGGAAACACCATATATTTT CASSPDSLSSGNTIYF
TRBJ2-7 TRBV7-6 . 15 . TGTGCCAGCAGCTTGGGGGGTCAGGGGGCCTACGAGCAGTACTTC CASSLGGQGAYEQYF
TRBJ2-5 TRBV27 . 14 once TGTGCCAGCAAAAGCCCCCGGGAACAAGAGACCCAGTACTTC CASKSPREQETQYF
TRBJ1-5 TRBV7-6 . 10 . TGTGCCAGCAGCTTAAGGCCCCAGCATTTT CASSLRPQHF
TRBJ1-2 TRBV7-9 . 14 once TGTGCCAGCAGCTTTCCTGGGGGGGACTATGGCTACACCTTC CASSFPGGDYGYTF
TRBJ2-7 TRBV13 TRBD1 15 . TGTGCCAGCAGCCCCCGGTTCGGGACAGGGGAGGAGCAGTACTTC CASSPRFGTGEEQYF
TRBJ1-2 TRBV14 . 14 . TGTGCCAGCAGCCAAGTCGGAGGGCCCTATGGCTACACCTTC CASSQVGGPYGYTF
TRBJ1-2 TRBV7-9 TRBD1 16 . TGTGCCAGCAGCTTAGACTGGGACAGGGGGTACTATGGCTACACCTTC CASSLDWDRGYYGYTF
TRBJ1-6 TRBV28 . 14 . TGTGCCAGCAGTTCTAGGTCAATCAATTCACCCCTCCACTTT CASSSRSINSPLHF
TRBJ2-2 TRBV27 TRBD1 16 . TGTGCCAGCAGTGAGCGGGACAGGGTTAGAACCGGGGAGCTGTTTTTT CASSERDRVRTGELFF
TRBJ2-7 TRBV7-9 . 15 . TGTGCCAGCAGCTTGGTGGAGCGGGTCTCCTACGAGCAGTACTTC CASSLVERVSYEQYF
TRBJ2-5 TRBV15 . 13 . TGTGCCACCAGTCCGCGGGACCAAGAGACCCAGTACTTC CATSPRDQETQYF
TRBJ2-7 TRBV7-9 . 16 . TGTGCCAGCAGCGGGGCGGGCGGGGACCCCTCCTACGAGCAGTACTTC CASSGAGGDPSYEQYF
TRBJ2-7 TRBV5-4 . 14 . TGTGCCAGCAGCTTGGCCGGCAGGGTCTACGAGCAGTACTTC CASSLAGRVYEQYF
TRBJ1-4 TRBV27 . 14 . TGTGCCAGCAGTGACCCGGGTTTAAACGAAAAACTGTTTTTT CASSDPGLNEKLFF
TRBJ2-1 TRBV28 TRBD1 13 . TGTGCCATCAACAGGGGGCTTTACCATGAGCAGTTCTTC CAINRGLYHEQFF